One and the same sample provided the 32 T cell receptor beta chains below, sequenced in a study of CD8 T cells in ankylosing spondylitis. One entry per CDR3 protein, called by TCRdb with MiXCR from the 5' RACE reads. The sample consists of roughly 280,000 distinct CDR3 sequences, around 20% of them appearing once. Sample: blood, either unsorted or a sorted T cell fraction (not recorded which). These receptors all stem from a male donor with ankylosing spondylitis or in good health (not recorded which).

Ten or more counts support this clonotype. This rearrangement joins TRBV10-3 to TRBJ2-3; 8 bases match TRBD1. CDR1 and CDR2 from the germline V gene are ENHRY and SYGVKD. The CDR3 runs to 15 residues. Germline trimming cut 6 bases from V and 3 bases from J; bases unmatched to any gene: 8. This CDR3 is CAISAGQGWTDTQYF. CDR3 in DNA: TGTGCCATCAGCGCCGGACAGGGTTGGACAGATACGCAGTATTTT.

This chain uses TRBV12-3 or TRBV12-4 with TRBJ1-3, with 7 bases identical to TRBD1. Trimming removed 3 bases from V and 1 base from J; junction bases left unmatched: 3. The CDR3 sequence is 15 residues long. In DNA form, the CDR3 reads TGTGCCAGCAGTTTGGAGACAGGGTCTGGAAACACCATATATTTT. It specifies CASSLETGSGNTIYF.

The chain is built from TRBV12-3 or TRBV12-4 and TRBJ2-1; D not resolved. Trimming stripped 2 bases from V and 1 base from J, with 9 bases between. This CDR3 comprises 15 residues. The CDR3 sequence: CASSLRAGSYNEQFF. In nucleotides, the CDR3 is TGTGCCAGCAGTTTACGGGCCGGATCCTACAATGAGCAGTTCTTC.

The J gene is TRBJ1-4, the V gene TRBV20-1, with D hard to call. This CDR3 spans 13 amino acids. The V gene's germline CDR1 is DFQATT and CDR2 SNEGSKA (reference sequence). Trimming removed 3 bases from V and 0 bases from J, with 5 bases in between. The CDR3 protein is CSASAATNEKLFF. The CDR3 region has the DNA TGCAGTGCTAGTGCGGCAACTAATGAAAAACTGTTTTTT.

Points on this clonotype: A much larger clone differs from this one at a single base, so this may be a read error. The chain couples TRBV6-1 to TRBJ2-4; TRBD2 matches at 7 bases. The V gene's germline CDR1 is MNHNS and CDR2 SASEGT. The CDR3 spans 17 residues. With V trimmed by 8 bases and J by 3 bases, 16 bases remained unmatched. The CDR3 DNA reads as TGTGCCAGCCAGACGACGGGAGGAGGCTTTGTCAAAAACATTCAGTACTTC. Its protein is CASQTTGGGFVKNIQYF.

This clonotype occurred a few times. V is TRBV27 and J is TRBJ1-6; TRBD1 aligns across 9 bases. The CDR3 extends over 15 amino acids. CDR1 is MNHEY and CDR2 is SMNVEV in the germline V gene (reference sequence). V lost 3 bases and J lost 6; bases outside the gene matches: 3. The chain's CDR3 is CASSFETGGNSPLHF. The CDR3 region has the DNA TGTGCCAGCAGTTTTGAGACAGGGGGTAATTCACCCCTCCACTTT.

The chain links TRBV20-1 to TRBJ2-3; 13 bases match TRBD2. Germline V CDR1 and CDR2: DFQATT, SNEGSKA (reference sequence). Unmatched junction bases numbered 8, after V lost 5 bases and J lost 0 bases. The CDR3 is made up of 17 amino acids. The CDR3 region has the DNA TGCAGTGCTCGACGGACTAGCGGGGGCCGCAGCACAGATACGCAGTATTTT. The encoded protein is CSARRTSGGRSTDTQYF.

This clonotype has only a few counts. V is TRBV5-1 and J is TRBJ2-3; 11 nucleotides agree with TRBD1. The CDR3 is 16 residues long. Germline CDR1 reads SGHRS; CDR2 reads YFSETQ. J gave up 3 bases and V 2 bases, and 5 bases lay outside the gene matches. The CDR3 loop reads CASSFGQGASTDTQYF. CDR3 DNA: TGCGCCAGCAGCTTTGGACAGGGGGCTAGTACAGATACGCAGTATTTT.

The chain joins TRBV20-1 to TRBJ2-3, with D tentatively TRBD2 (5 bases). Germline V gene lookup returns CDR1 DFQATT and CDR2 SNEGSKA (reference sequence). The V gene lost 5 bases and the J gene lost 3 bases, with 15 bases spanning the gap. This CDR3 has 14 amino acids. The CDR3 loop is CSAPKPGGTDTQYF. As DNA, the CDR3 is TGCAGTGCTCCGAAGCCCGGCGGGACAGATACGCAGTATTTT.

This clonotype was recorded many times. This chain uses TRBV6-1 with TRBJ2-1, with unresolved D. The V gene lost 1 base and the J gene lost 7 bases, with 11 bases spanning the gap. In germline, CDR1 is MNHNS, CDR2 SASEGT. This CDR3 contains 14 residues. CDR3: CASSEGGNRNEQFF. The CDR3 DNA follows: TGTGCCAGCAGTGAAGGTGGCAATAGGAATGAGCAGTTCTTC.

This clonotype has a handful of counts. This chain uses TRBV5-1 with TRBJ1-6; maybe TRBD1 (5 bases). Looked up from germline, CDR1 is SGHRS and CDR2 is YFSETQ. The germline V and J ends were trimmed by 4 bases and 8 bases, with 25 bases remaining between them. This CDR3 is built from 18 residues. The CDR3 reads CASSPTLPGARGDSPLHF. The CDR3 DNA reads TGCGCCAGCAGCCCCACTCTTCCCGGGGCGCGCGGGGATTCACCCCTCCACTTT.

The V call is TRBV20-1, the J call TRBJ2-1, with D maybe TRBD2 (5 bases). CDR1 and CDR2 from the germline V gene are DFQATT and SNEGSKA (reference sequence). The CDR3 is made up of 12 amino acids. CDR3 residues: CSATDSGDEQFF. The CDR3 nucleotides are TGCAGCGCGACCGATTCCGGGGATGAGCAGTTCTTC.

This chain connects TRBV28 to TRBJ1-1; 7 bases line up with TRBD1. The CDR3 runs 15 residues. Germline loops: CDR1 MDHEN, CDR2 SYDVKM. J lost 5 bases, V lost 7 bases, and 13 bases had no gene match. The CDR3 nucleotides read TGTGCCAGCACCTCAACCACAGGGGTGGATACTGAAGCTTTCTTT. Residues: CASTSTTGVDTEAFF.

This chain uses TRBV12-3 or TRBV12-4 with TRBJ1-1, with a possible D match to TRBD1 (6 bases). The CDR3 loop spans 14 amino acids. Trimming left V 6 bases short and J 4 bases short, with 15 bases between. CDR3 sequence reads: CASRPTGLLTEAFF. In DNA, the CDR3 is TGTGCCAGCAGACCGACAGGCTTGCTCACTGAAGCTTTCTTT.

J is TRBJ2-1 and V is TRBV6-5; D is undetermined. The CDR3 is made up of 13 amino acids. Per germline, CDR1 MNHEY and CDR2 SVGAGI. V lost 7 bases to trimming and J lost 7 bases, with 14 bases between them. The CDR3 sequence is CASIPATRNEQFF. The CDR3 nucleotides read TGTGCCAGCATTCCTGCTACGAGGAATGAGCAGTTCTTC.

The rearrangement uses TRBV11-3 and TRBJ2-2, with D maybe TRBD2 (6 bases). The CDR3 sequence is 17 residues long. Looked up from germline, CDR1 is SGHNT and CDR2 is YENEEA. V gave up 1 base and J gave up 2 bases, with 14 bases separating them. The CDR3 loop is CASSLGAPGSNTGELFF. The CDR3 bases are TGTGCCAGCAGCTTAGGCGCTCCCGGGAGTAACACCGGGGAGCTGTTTTTT.

This clonotype was observed at least ten times. The V and J genes are TRBV6-6 and TRBJ2-7; possible D gene TRBD1, 5 bases. Germline CDR1 reads MNHNY; CDR2 reads SVGAGI (reference sequence). V was trimmed by 6 bases and J by 5 bases, leaving 11 bases between them. The CDR3 spans 12 residues. Here the CDR3 reads CASRIPGNEQYV. CDR3 nucleotides: TGTGCCAGCAGGATCCCAGGGAACGAGCAGTACGTC.

The chain employs TRBV20-1 and TRBJ2-3; D possibly corresponds to TRBD1 (6 bases). There are 14 residues in the CDR3. Trimming cost V 4 bases and J 2 bases, with 13 bases left between them. Germline values: CDR1 DFQATT, CDR2 SNEGSKA (reference sequence). CDR3 coding DNA: TGCAGTGCTACCAGCCGGGACAACACAGATACGCAGTATTTT. As protein: CSATSRDNTDTQYF.

The chain uses TRBV20-1 and TRBJ2-3; D is possibly TRBD1 (5 bases). V lost 5 bases to trimming and J lost 0 bases, with 12 bases between them. The CDR3 sequence is 14 residues long. Germline V CDR1 and CDR2: DFQATT, SNEGSKA (reference sequence). CDR3 DNA: TGCAGTGCTTCGACCAGGGAAAGCACAGATACGCAGTATTTT. Protein product: CSASTRESTDTQYF.

The chain links TRBV3-1 to TRBJ2-1; possible D gene TRBD2, 7 bases. The CDR3 has 16 amino acids. Trimming took off 0 bases at V and 5 bases at J, with 14 bases between the two ends. Germline CDR1 is LGHDT and CDR2 is YNNKEL (reference sequence). This CDR3 is CASSQEGNGGHNEQFF. As DNA, the CDR3 is TGTGCCAGCAGCCAAGAAGGAAACGGGGGGCACAATGAGCAGTTCTTC.

The V call is TRBV5-1, the J call TRBJ2-4; 9 bases align to TRBD1. The CDR3 is 16 amino acids. Germline V gene sequence: CDR1 SGHRS, CDR2 YFSETQ. V was pared by 0 bases and J by 5 bases, with 6 bases of the junction left unmatched. This CDR3 reads CASSLDLTGGENIQYF. CDR3 in DNA: TGCGCCAGCAGCTTGGATCTTACAGGGGGCGAAAACATTCAGTACTTC. Filled out from reference TRBV5-1 and TRBJ2-4, the complete variable domain reads KAGVTQTPRYLIKTRGQQVTLSCSPISGHRSVSWYQQTPGQGLQFLFEYFSETQRNKGNFPGRFSGRQFSNSRSEMNVSTLELGDSALYLCASSLDLTGGENIQYFGAGTRLSVL.

Ten or more counts support this clonotype. The genes are TRBV12-3 or TRBV12-4 and TRBJ2-5; D is ambiguous. The germline V and J ends were trimmed by 6 bases and 4 bases, with 9 bases remaining between them. The CDR3 loop spans 12 amino acids. The CDR3 region has the DNA TGTGCCAGCAGCCCCCGAGGAGAGACCCAGTACTTC. Amino acid sequence: CASSPRGETQYF.

This clonotype was observed many times. The gene calls are TRBV12-3 or TRBV12-4 and TRBJ2-1; the D gene is possibly TRBD1 (6 bases). The CDR3 loop spans 13 amino acids. Trimming left V 1 base short and J 6 bases short, with 7 bases between. This CDR3 reads CASSLGGLNEQFF. CDR3 nucleotides: TGTGCCAGCAGTTTAGGGGGGCTCAATGAGCAGTTCTTC.

This clonotype was counted between two and nine times. A clone one base away is much larger, so this may be a read error. The V call is TRBV5-5, the J call TRBJ1-1, with D unclear. V was shortened by 4 bases and J by 4 bases, with 17 bases between the two germline ends. CDR3 length equals 15 residues. Per the germline V gene, CDR1 is SGHKS and CDR2 is YYEKEE (reference sequence). The CDR3 coding sequence is TGTGCCAGCAGCCCGGGCCTCCTAAAGAGCACTGAAGCTTTCTTT. Its translation: CASSPGLLKSTEAFF.

This sequence joins TRBV10-3 and TRBJ1-5; unclear D gene. Trimming stripped 3 bases from V and 11 bases from J, with 11 bases between. This CDR3 spans 12 amino acids. Germline CDR1 is ENHRY and CDR2 is SYGVKD. CDR3 DNA: TGTGCCATCAGTGAATCCCCTGAGGCCCAGCATTTT. Amino acid sequence: CAISESPEAQHF.

This clonotype was detected only a few times. The rearrangement joins TRBV7-2 to TRBJ1-2, with D maybe TRBD1 (6 bases). This CDR3 contains 15 residues. Germline-derived CDR1 and CDR2 are SGHTA and FQGNSA. V lost 0 bases to trimming and J lost 5 bases, with 13 bases between them. CDR3 DNA: TGTGCCAGCAGCTTAGCGGGCAGGGGATGGTATGGCTACACCTTC. Translated: CASSLAGRGWYGYTF.

This rearrangement joins TRBV15 to TRBJ2-5; TRBD1 matches 7 bases. The CDR3 extends over 14 amino acids. V was clipped by 4 bases and J by 2 bases; unmatched bases: 4. Germline V gene data show CDR1 as LNHNV and CDR2 as YYDKDF (reference sequence). CDR3 loop: CATSTRTGQETQYF. CDR3 DNA: TGTGCCACCAGCACTAGGACAGGTCAAGAGACCCAGTACTTC.

The rearrangement links TRBV7-2 to TRBJ1-5; 7 nucleotides match TRBD1. The J segment lost 6 bases and the V segment lost 2 bases, leaving 4 bases of the junction unmatched. This CDR3 contains 14 residues. Germline values: CDR1 SGHTA, CDR2 FQGNSA. The CDR3 here is CASSLRAGGQPQHF. The CDR3 DNA follows: TGTGCCAGCAGCTTACGGGCAGGGGGTCAGCCCCAGCATTTT.

J is TRBJ2-6 and V is TRBV18, with D tentatively TRBD2 (5 bases). The CDR3 is 15 residues long. Germline-derived CDR1 and CDR2 are KGHSH and LQKENI. V lost 3 bases and J 0 bases, leaving 6 bases between the germline ends. As DNA, the CDR3 is TGTGCCAGCTCACCGAGGGTCTCTGGGGCCAACGTCCTGACTTTC. Its protein product is CASSPRVSGANVLTF.

This chain connects TRBV7-6 to TRBJ1-1, with 12 nucleotides matching TRBD1. Germline V CDR1 and CDR2: SGHVS, FNYEAQ. There are 15 residues in the CDR3. V dropped 5 bases and J dropped 7; count of bases not matched to a gene: 8. The CDR3 DNA follows: TGTGCCAGCAGCCAACCGGGACAGGGGGCTGGTGAAGCTTTCTTT. Translating gives CASSQPGQGAGEAFF.

This clonotype has only a few counts. The chain links TRBV12-3 or TRBV12-4 to TRBJ2-7; perhaps TRBD1 as D (5 bases). The CDR3 spans 12 residues. Trimming stripped 5 bases from V and 6 bases from J, with 11 bases between. CDR3: CASSRQFSEQYV. The CDR3 nucleotides read TGTGCCAGCAGTCGACAGTTTTCCGAGCAGTACGTC.

This clonotype has only a few counts. This chain connects TRBV24-1 to TRBJ1-5; D call uncertain. The CDR3 extends over 13 amino acids. CDR1 is KGHDR and CDR2 is SFDVKD in the germline V gene. V lost 5 bases, J lost 4 bases, and 8 bases lay in between. The CDR3 DNA reads TGTGCCACCAGTGGGACCTTAAATCAGCCCCAGCATTTT. It yields the protein CATSGTLNQPQHF.